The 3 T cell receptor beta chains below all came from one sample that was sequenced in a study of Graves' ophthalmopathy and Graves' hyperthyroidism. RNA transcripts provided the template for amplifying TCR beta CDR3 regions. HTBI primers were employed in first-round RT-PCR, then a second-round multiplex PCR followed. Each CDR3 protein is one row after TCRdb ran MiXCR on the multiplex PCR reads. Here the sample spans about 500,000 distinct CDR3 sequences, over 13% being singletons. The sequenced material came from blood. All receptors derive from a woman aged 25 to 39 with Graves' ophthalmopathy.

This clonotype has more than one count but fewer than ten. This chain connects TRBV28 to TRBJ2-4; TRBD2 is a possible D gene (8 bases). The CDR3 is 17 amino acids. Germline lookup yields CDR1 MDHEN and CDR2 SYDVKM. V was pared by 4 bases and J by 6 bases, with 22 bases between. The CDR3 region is CASSSPGGGDPLNIQYF. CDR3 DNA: TGTGCCAGCAGTTCCCCGGGAGGGGGCGACCCCTTAAACATTCAGTACTTC.

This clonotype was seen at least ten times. As DNA, the CDR3 is TGTGCCAGCAGCCCTACCGGGACAGGGGGCGCACAGTACTTC. This sequence encodes CASSPTGTGGAQYF. The gene calls are TRBV12-3 or TRBV12-4 and TRBJ2-7; 12 positions match TRBD1. V shed 6 bases and J 10 bases; nucleotides not matched to a gene: 10. CDR3 length: 14 residues.

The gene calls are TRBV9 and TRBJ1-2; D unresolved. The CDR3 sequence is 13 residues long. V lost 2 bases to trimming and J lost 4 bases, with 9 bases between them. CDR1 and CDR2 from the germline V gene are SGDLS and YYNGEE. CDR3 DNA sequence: TGTGCCAGCAGCGTCGGAGGGCTCTATGGCTACACCTTC. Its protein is CASSVGGLYGYTF.